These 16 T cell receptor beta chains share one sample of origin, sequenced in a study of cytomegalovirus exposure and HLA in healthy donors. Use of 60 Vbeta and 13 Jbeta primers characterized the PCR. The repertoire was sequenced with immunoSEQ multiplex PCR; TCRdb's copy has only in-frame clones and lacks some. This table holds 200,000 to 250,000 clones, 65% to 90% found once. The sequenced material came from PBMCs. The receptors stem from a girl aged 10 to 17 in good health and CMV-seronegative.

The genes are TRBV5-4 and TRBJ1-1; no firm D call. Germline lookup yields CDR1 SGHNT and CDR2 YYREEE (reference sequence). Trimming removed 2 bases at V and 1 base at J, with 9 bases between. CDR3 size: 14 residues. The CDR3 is CASSFPDKNTEAFF. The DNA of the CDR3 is TGTGCCAGCAGCTTTCCCGACAAGAACACTGAAGCTTTCTTT.

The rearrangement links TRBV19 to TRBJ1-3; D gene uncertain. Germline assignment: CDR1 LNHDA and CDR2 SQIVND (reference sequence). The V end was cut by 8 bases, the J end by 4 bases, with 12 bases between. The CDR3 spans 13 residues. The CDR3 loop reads CASRVKTGNTIYF. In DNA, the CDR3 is TGTGCCAGTCGGGTAAAAACCGGAAACACCATATATTTT.

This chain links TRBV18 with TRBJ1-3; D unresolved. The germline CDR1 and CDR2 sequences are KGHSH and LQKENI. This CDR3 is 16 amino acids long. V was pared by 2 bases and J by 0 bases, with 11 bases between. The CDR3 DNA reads TGTGCCAGCTCACCAAATCCAGGTGGCTCTGGAAACACCATATATTTT. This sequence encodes CASSPNPGGSGNTIYF.

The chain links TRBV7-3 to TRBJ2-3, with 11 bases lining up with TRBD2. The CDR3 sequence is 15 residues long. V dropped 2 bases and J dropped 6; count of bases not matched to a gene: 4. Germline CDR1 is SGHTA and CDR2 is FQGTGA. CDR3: CASSLVAGGRDTQYF. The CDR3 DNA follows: TGTGCCAGCAGCTTAGTAGCGGGGGGGCGGGATACGCAGTATTTT.

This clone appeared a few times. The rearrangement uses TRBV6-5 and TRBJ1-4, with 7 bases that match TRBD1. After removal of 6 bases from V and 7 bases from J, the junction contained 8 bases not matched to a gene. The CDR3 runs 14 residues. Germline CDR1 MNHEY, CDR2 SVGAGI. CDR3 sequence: CASRPRQGFEKLFF. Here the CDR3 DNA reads TGTGCCAGCAGGCCCCGACAGGGTTTTGAAAAACTGTTTTTT.

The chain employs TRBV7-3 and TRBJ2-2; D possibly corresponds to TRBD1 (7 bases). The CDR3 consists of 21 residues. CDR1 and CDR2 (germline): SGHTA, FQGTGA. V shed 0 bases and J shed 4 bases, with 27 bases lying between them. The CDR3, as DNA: TGTGCCAGCAGCTTAACCCTCCCTAGGAGGGGGCCACTGATAGGCACCGGGGAGCTGTTTTTT. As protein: CASSLTLPRRGPLIGTGELFF. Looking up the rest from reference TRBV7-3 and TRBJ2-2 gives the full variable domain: GAGVSQTPSNKVTEKGKYVELRCDPISGHTALYWYRQSLGQGPEFLIYFQGTGAADDSGLPNDRFFAVRPEGSVSTLKIQRTERGDSAVYLCASSLTLPRRGPLIGTGELFFGEGSRLTVL.

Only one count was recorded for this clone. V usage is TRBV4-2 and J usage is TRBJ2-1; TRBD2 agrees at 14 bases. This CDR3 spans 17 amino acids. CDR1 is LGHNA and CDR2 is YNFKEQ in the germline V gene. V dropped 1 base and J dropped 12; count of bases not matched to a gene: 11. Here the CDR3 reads CASSQGRTSGRSYAQFF. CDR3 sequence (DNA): TGTGCCAGCAGCCAAGGCCGGACTAGCGGGAGGAGCTATGCGCAGTTCTTC.

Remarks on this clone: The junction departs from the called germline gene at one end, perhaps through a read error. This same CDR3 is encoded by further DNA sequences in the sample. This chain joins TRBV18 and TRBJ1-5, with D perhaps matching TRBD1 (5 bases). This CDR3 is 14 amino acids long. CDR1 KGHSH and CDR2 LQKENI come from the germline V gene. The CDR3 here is CASSPAGGGQPQHF. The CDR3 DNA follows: TGCGCCAGCTCACCCGCGGGGGGGGGTCAGCCCCAGCATTTT.

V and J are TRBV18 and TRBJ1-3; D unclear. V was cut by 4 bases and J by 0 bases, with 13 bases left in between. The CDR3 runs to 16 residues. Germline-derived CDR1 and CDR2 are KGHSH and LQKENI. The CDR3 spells CASSRRTGSSGNTIYF. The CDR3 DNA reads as TGTGCCAGCTCACGAAGGACTGGGAGCTCTGGAAACACCATATATTTT.

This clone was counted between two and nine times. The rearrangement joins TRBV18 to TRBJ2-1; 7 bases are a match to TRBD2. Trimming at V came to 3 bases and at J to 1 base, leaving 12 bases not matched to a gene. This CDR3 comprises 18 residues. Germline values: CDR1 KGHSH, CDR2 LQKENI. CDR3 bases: TGTGCCAGCTCACCGCTACTAGCGACCTTGAGGTCCTACAATGAGCAGTTCTTC. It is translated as CASSPLLATLRSYNEQFF.

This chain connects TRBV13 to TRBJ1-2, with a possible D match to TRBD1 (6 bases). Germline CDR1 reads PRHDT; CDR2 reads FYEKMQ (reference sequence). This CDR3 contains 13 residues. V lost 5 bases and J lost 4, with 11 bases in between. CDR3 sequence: CASSKSGVYGYTF. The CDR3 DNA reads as TGTGCCAGCAGCAAATCAGGGGTCTATGGCTACACCTTC.

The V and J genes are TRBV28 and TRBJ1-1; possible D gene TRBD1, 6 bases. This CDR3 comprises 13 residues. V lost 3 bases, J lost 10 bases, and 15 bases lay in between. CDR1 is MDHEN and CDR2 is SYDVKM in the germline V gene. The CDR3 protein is CASSLQGFTGAFF. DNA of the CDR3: TGTGCCAGCAGTTTGCAGGGGTTTACGGGAGCTTTCTTT.

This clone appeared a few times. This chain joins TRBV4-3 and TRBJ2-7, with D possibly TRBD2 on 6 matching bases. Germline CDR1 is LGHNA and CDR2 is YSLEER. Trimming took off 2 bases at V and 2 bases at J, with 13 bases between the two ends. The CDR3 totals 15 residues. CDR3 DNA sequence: TGCGCCAGCAGCCAATTGGAGGGCCCCACCTACGAGCAGTACTTC. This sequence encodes CASSQLEGPTYEQYF.

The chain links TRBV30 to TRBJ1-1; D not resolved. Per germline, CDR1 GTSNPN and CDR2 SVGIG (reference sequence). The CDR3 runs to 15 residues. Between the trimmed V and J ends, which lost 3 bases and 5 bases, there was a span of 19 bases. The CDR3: CAWSVFSLGGTEAFF. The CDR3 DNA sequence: TGTGCCTGGAGCGTCTTTTCGCTAGGAGGGACTGAAGCTTTCTTT.

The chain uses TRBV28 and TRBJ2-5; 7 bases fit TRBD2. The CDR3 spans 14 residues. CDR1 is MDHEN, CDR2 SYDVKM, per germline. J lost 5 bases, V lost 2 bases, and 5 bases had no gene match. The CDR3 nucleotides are TGTGCCAGCAGTTTAAGACTGCGGGGGGAGACCCAGTACTTC. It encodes CASSLRLRGETQYF. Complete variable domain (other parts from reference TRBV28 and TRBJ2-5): DVKVTQSSRYLVKRTGEKVFLECVQDMDHENMFWYRQDPGLGLRLIYFSYDVKMKEKGDIPEGYSVSREKKERFSLILESASTNQTSMYLCASSLRLRGETQYFGPGTRLLVL.

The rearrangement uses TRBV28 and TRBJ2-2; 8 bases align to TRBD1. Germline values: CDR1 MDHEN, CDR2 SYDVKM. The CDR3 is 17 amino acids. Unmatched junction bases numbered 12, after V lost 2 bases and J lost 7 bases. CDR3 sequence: CASSLGPRAGGFGELFF. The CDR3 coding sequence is TGTGCCAGCAGTTTAGGGCCCCGGGCAGGGGGCTTCGGGGAGCTGTTTTTT.